A single sample is the source of the 25 T cell receptor beta chains below, sequenced in a study of OX40 agonist ivuxolimab in advanced cancers. Measured with immunoSEQ multiplex PCR; TCRdb has only the in-frame clones, and not every one. The sample has approximately 70,000 clones, approximately 81% seen once. The specimen comprised CD4+ or CD8+ T cells sorted from blood, sampled in a trial of the OX40 agonist ivuxolimab. These receptors all stem from an adult with an advanced solid tumor such as melanoma, head and neck, liver or kidney cancer.

The J gene is TRBJ2-7, the V gene TRBV11-2; D not resolved. The germline V gene has CDR1 SGHAT and CDR2 FQNNGV. This CDR3 region has 13 residues. Deletions cut 4 bases from V and 3 bases from J, with 10 bases between. The CDR3 protein is CASSSAASYEQYF. In DNA, the CDR3 is TGTGCCAGCAGCTCGGCGGCCAGCTACGAGCAGTACTTC.

The chain recombines TRBV13 with TRBJ2-7; no clear D. Per germline, CDR1 PRHDT and CDR2 FYEKMQ (reference sequence). Trimming took off 0 bases at V and 0 bases at J, with 3 bases between the two ends. The CDR3 runs to 13 residues. In DNA form, the CDR3 reads TGTGCCAGCAGCTTAGGCTCCTCCTACGAGCAGTACTTC. Translation gives CASSLGSSYEQYF.

The genes are TRBV7-9 and TRBJ2-3; no definite D call. The CDR3 loop spans 12 amino acids. Per germline, CDR1 SEHNR and CDR2 FQNEAQ (reference sequence). Trimming pared 4 bases from V and 1 base from J, leaving 3 bases between. DNA of the CDR3: TGTGCCAGCAGCTCGGGCACAGATACGCAGTATTTT. Encoded protein: CASSSGTDTQYF.

On this clone: Additional DNA sequences in this sample encode the identical CDR3. The genes are TRBV6-6 and TRBJ2-7; a weak D match, TRBD2 (6 bases). The CDR3 consists of 12 residues. V was trimmed by 6 bases and J by 4 bases, leaving 10 bases between them. From germline, CDR1 is MNHNY and CDR2 SVGAGI (reference sequence). Here the CDR3 DNA reads TGTGCCAGCAGGGGGGGAGAGTACGAGCAGTACTTC. This gives the protein CASRGGEYEQYF.

The genes are TRBV7-9 and TRBJ2-7; 10 bases line up with TRBD2. Germline CDR1 is SEHNR and CDR2 is FQNEAQ (reference sequence). V shed 7 bases and J 3 bases; nucleotides not matched to a gene: 9. The CDR3 totals 15 residues. In nucleotides, the CDR3 is TGTGCCAGCACCCTTGGGAGCGGGAGGGTCTACGAGCAGTACTTC. As protein: CASTLGSGRVYEQYF.

The chain links TRBV6-5 to TRBJ2-4; D possibly uses TRBD1 or TRBD2 (5 bases each). The CDR3 has 16 amino acids. The germline CDR1 and CDR2 sequences are MNHEY and SVGAGI. Trimming left V 4 bases short and J 3 bases short, with 16 bases between. This chain's CDR3 is CASSSFGADGKNIQYF. The CDR3 DNA reads TGTGCCAGCAGTTCGTTCGGGGCAGACGGCAAAAACATTCAGTACTTC.

The rearrangement uses TRBV11-3 and TRBJ2-2; D is unresolved. The CDR3 length is 14 residues. Germline CDR1 and CDR2: SGHNT and YENEEA. V was shortened by 0 bases and J by 5 bases, with 7 bases between the two germline ends. The CDR3 bases are TGTGCCAGCAGCTTAGATTGGGGTACCGGGGAGCTGTTTTTT. Translated, it gives CASSLDWGTGELFF.

This clone qualifies as large. V and J are TRBV6-1 and TRBJ1-5; TRBD1 agrees at 7 bases. This CDR3 has 14 amino acids. The J segment lost 4 bases and the V segment lost 6 bases, leaving 6 bases of the junction unmatched. Per the germline V gene, CDR1 is MNHNS and CDR2 is SASEGT. This CDR3 reads CASSPGQKNQPQHF. DNA for the CDR3: TGTGCCAGCAGCCCGGGACAGAAGAATCAGCCCCAGCATTTT.

The V and J genes are TRBV11-3 and TRBJ2-2; D unclear. Trimming took off 1 base at V and 4 bases at J, with 7 bases between the two ends. There are 14 residues in the CDR3. Germline V gives CDR1 SGHNT, CDR2 YENEEA. CDR3 sequence: CASSLGGLTGELFF. CDR3 nucleotide sequence: TGTGCCAGCAGCTTAGGCGGCCTCACCGGGGAGCTGTTTTTT.

The gene calls are TRBV6-4 and TRBJ2-3; D is undetermined. CDR1 is MRHNA and CDR2 is SNTAGT in the germline V gene. The CDR3 spans 16 residues. The V and J ends lost 4 bases and 6 bases respectively, with 20 bases between them. Written as DNA, the CDR3 is TGTGCCAGCAGTGTGACCGAATTTTCTCCTTTTGATACGCAGTATTTT. Its protein product is CASSVTEFSPFDTQYF.

This chain links TRBV4-1 with TRBJ1-5; no clear D. CDR3 length: 14 residues. Between the trimmed V and J ends, which lost 0 bases and 5 bases, there was a span of 8 bases. Germline-derived CDR1 and CDR2 are MGHRA and YSYEKL. This chain's CDR3 is CASSQDLGHQPQHF. The CDR3 DNA follows: TGCGCCAGCAGCCAAGACCTAGGTCATCAGCCCCAGCATTTT.

This clone occurred once. The chain joins TRBV5-4 to TRBJ2-7, with D perhaps matching TRBD2 (6 bases). The germline V gene encodes CDR1 SGHNT and CDR2 YYREEE (reference sequence). Trimming left V 4 bases short and J 0 bases short, with 17 bases between. The CDR3 covers 16 residues. The CDR3 DNA reads as TGTGCCAGCAGCCCACACGGGGGTTCCCTCTCCTACGAGCAGTACTTC. Translated: CASSPHGGSLSYEQYF.

The genes are TRBV7-2 and TRBJ2-5; 7 nucleotides line up with TRBD2. V shed 1 base and J 5 bases; nucleotides not matched to a gene: 10. The germline CDR1 and CDR2 sequences are SGHTA and FQGNSA. The CDR3 spans 16 residues. CDR3 region: CASSLGGRGVGETQYF. CDR3 DNA sequence: TGTGCCAGCAGCTTAGGTGGCCGGGGGGTAGGGGAGACCCAGTACTTC.

The chain links TRBV19 to TRBJ2-2; perhaps TRBD2 as D (6 bases). This CDR3 is built from 14 residues. Trimming pared 9 bases from V and 4 bases from J, leaving 15 bases between. Germline-derived CDR1 and CDR2 are LNHDA and SQIVND (reference sequence). The CDR3 DNA reads as TGTGCCAGCGTCGGACGGGAGACCACCGGGGAGCTGTTTTTT. This encodes CASVGRETTGELFF.

The chain couples TRBV4-2 to TRBJ2-3, with TRBD2 matching over 11 bases. Trimming removed 0 bases from V and 2 bases from J; junction bases left unmatched: 7. CDR1 and CDR2 (germline): LGHNA, YNFKEQ. CDR3 size: 18 residues. The CDR3 DNA reads as TGTGCCAGCAGCCAAGAACTCTTAGCGGGAGGGAACACAGATACGCAGTATTTT. It codes for CASSQELLAGGNTDTQYF.

V usage is TRBV29-1 and J usage is TRBJ1-1; D is perhaps TRBD1 (5 bases). Germline V lookup: CDR1 SQVTM, CDR2 ANQGSEA. The CDR3 runs to 13 residues. The CDR3 region is CSGWDGQNTEAFF. CDR3 bases: TGCAGTGGATGGGACGGACAGAACACTGAAGCTTTCTTT.

The V and J genes are TRBV5-1 and TRBJ1-1; weak D call: TRBD1 (5 bases). Germline CDR1 and CDR2: SGHRS and YFSETQ. The CDR3 consists of 16 residues. Trimming left V 0 bases short and J 3 bases short, with 15 bases between. The CDR3 spells CASSLAPEGRYTEAFF. CDR3 nucleotide sequence: TGCGCCAGCAGCTTGGCCCCAGAGGGGAGGTACACTGAAGCTTTCTTT.

This chain connects TRBV21-1 to TRBJ1-2. TRBV21-1 is marked as a pseudogene. The CDR3 consists of 13 residues. CDR3 in amino acids: CASTERPNYGYTF. CDR3 bases: TGTGCCAGCACGGAGAGGCCAAACTATGGCTACACCTTC.

This chain connects TRBV7-2 to TRBJ1-2; D possibly corresponds to TRBD1 (5 bases). Looked up from germline, CDR1 is SGHTA and CDR2 is FQGNSA. Trimming removed 3 bases at V and 4 bases at J, with 9 bases between. This CDR3 is 13 amino acids long. In nucleotides, the CDR3 is TGTGCCAGCAGCTTTGCAGGGCCCTATGGCTACACCTTC. Amino acid sequence: CASSFAGPYGYTF.

The chain couples TRBV4-1 to TRBJ1-2; D is unclear. This CDR3 comprises 14 residues. The V and J ends lost 0 bases and 4 bases respectively, with 9 bases between them. Germline values: CDR1 MGHRA, CDR2 YSYEKL. The CDR3 spells CASSQDRGGYGYTF. The CDR3 DNA reads TGCGCCAGCAGCCAAGATCGAGGAGGCTATGGCTACACCTTC.

The count of this clone is one. The chain is built from TRBV5-1 and TRBJ2-5, with 9 positions matching TRBD1. V was clipped by 4 bases and J by 5 bases; unmatched bases: 6. The V gene's germline CDR1 is SGHRS and CDR2 YFSETQ. This CDR3 has 14 residues. In DNA, the CDR3 is TGCGCCAGCAGCCTAGGGACAGGGTCGGAGACCCAGTACTTC. Amino acids: CASSLGTGSETQYF.

The rearrangement joins TRBV15 to TRBJ2-2; no clear D. Between the trimmed V and J ends, which lost 5 bases and 7 bases, there was a span of 14 bases. From germline, CDR1 is LNHNV and CDR2 YYDKDF (reference sequence). CDR3 length: 14 residues. The DNA of the CDR3 is TGTGCCACCAGCCCGCGGCAGGTAGACGGGGAGCTGTTTTTT. As protein: CATSPRQVDGELFF.

This clone was seen just once. This chain links TRBV29-1 with TRBJ1-1; 8 positions match TRBD1. The CDR3 has 11 residues. Germline V gene lookup returns CDR1 SQVTM and CDR2 ANQGSEA. V lost 6 bases, J lost 9 bases, and 6 bases stayed unmatched. CDR3 DNA sequence: TGCAGCGTGCCGCAGGGGGCCCAAGCTTTCTTT. Its protein product is CSVPQGAQAFF.

The J gene is TRBJ1-1, the V gene TRBV19, with D maybe TRBD1 (5 bases). The CDR3 runs to 14 residues. Per the germline V gene, CDR1 is LNHDA and CDR2 is SQIVND (reference sequence). V lost 4 bases and J lost 1, with 10 bases in between. The CDR3 bases are TGTGCCAGTAGTACTACGGGACCGAACACTGAAGCTTTCTTT. Translating it yields CASSTTGPNTEAFF. Together with reference TRBV19 and TRBJ1-1, the CDR3 gives the full variable domain: DGGITQSPKYLFRKEGQNVTLSCEQNLNHDAMYWYRQDPGQGLRLIYYSQIVNDFQKGDIAEGYSVSREKKESFPLTVTSAQKNPTAFYLCASSTTGPNTEAFFGQGTRLTVV.

The chain carries TRBV2 and TRBJ1-5; maybe TRBD1 (5 bases). Germline V gene lookup returns CDR1 SNHLY and CDR2 FYNNEI. V lost 3 bases and J lost 8, with 14 bases in between. CDR3 length: 14 residues. The CDR3 protein is CASSEVGGQEPQHF. CDR3 coding DNA: TGTGCCAGCAGTGAGGTTGGGGGTCAGGAGCCCCAGCATTTT.